This entry concerns a single T cell receptor beta chain. The record originates from a study of blood T cell repertoires in COVID-19. Study-wide context: Acute and convalescent COVID-19 specimens originated in the United States, Italy and Spain. T cells, B-cell-depleted T cells, or PBMCs supplied cDNA or gDNA.

Looked up from germline, CDR1 is SGHAT and CDR2 is FQNNGV. This CDR3 is built from 13 residues. Trimming shortened V by 5 bases and J by 3 bases, and 7 bases separated the two germline ends. Authors' data handling: How many nucleated cells were present was estimated from reference gene primer amplification. Here immunoSEQ multiplex PCR was the method, and the copy in TCRdb shows in-frame clones only, minus some. V, J and clone size were drawn from that table, and D and trimming were deduced from the DNA. The profile covers approximately 180,000 clones, with 75% to 95% appearing a single time and around 0.53% taken by the ten largest.

V is TRBV11-2 and J is TRBJ2-2; no clear D. The sequenced sample consisted of peripheral blood. The source is a man aged 50 or older with acute or convalescent COVID-19. The CDR3 DNA follows: TGTGCCAGCAGCCGGAGCCACACCGGGGAGCTGTTTTTT. Amino acids: CASSRSHTGELFF.